Detailed here is one T cell receptor (beta chain). This receptor's antigen is unknown. Base-call qualities are not available, and no considerably larger clone is one nucleotide away. As encoded in the germline V gene, CDR1 is KGHSH while CDR2 is LQKENI. The V and J ends are trimmed by 3 bases and 2 bases, leaving 8 bases between them. The CDR3 goes from the cysteine to the phenylalanine over 14 residues. Of the read, only the CDR3 DNA is kept; its 42 bases are in frame from base 1. The immunoSEQ Assay, a bias-controlled multiplex PCR, was used to amplify TCRbeta CDR3 regions from genomic DNA. For the original study's pipeline: Within the assay, amplification of reference gene primers was used to estimate how many nucleated cells each sample contained. To quantify the absolute abundance of each unique TCRbeta CDR3 rearrangement, sequence reads were collapsed and filtered. For each sample, productive Simpson clonality was calculated as the square root of Simpson's diversity index over productive rearrangements. Held by TCRdb, this immuneACCESS table contains in-frame sequences only and omits some clones. Under half of the omission traces to an unresolved V gene where checked; the cause of the rest is unknown. The V and J calls and clone size are taken from that table; D and trimming were inferred from the DNA. Recorded for this sample are over 95,000 clones; roughly 90% of them occurred a single time. The top ten clonotypes cover 8% to 9.5% of the sample.

This sample stems from a study of blood T cell repertoires in COVID-19 (TCRdb year 2020). About the full investigation: The collaborator samples originated in the United States, Italy and Spain and spanned the acute and convalescent phases of COVID-19. The prospective study material was composed of cDNA or gDNA derived from T cells, B-cell-depleted T cells, or PBMCs. Sample metadata almost always included a de-identified subject ID, COVID-19 status, age in years and sex. Samples came from the ongoing ImmuneRACE study (first 160 participants) plus 1,254 subjects from 6 global collaborators. The dataset comprised deeply sampled blood TCRbeta repertoires from subjects exposed to, actively infected with, or recovered from COVID-19. Where available, HLA class I and class II types were taken from metadata supplied by the sample provider and were not determined by assay-based typing. The repertoires were made available in a free public database intended to serve as a resource for research on the immune response to SARS-CoV-2.

Results the study describes overall, beyond this receptor: The amount of clinical and demographic metadata varied by source and participant and was provided uncurated.

Samples from volunteer blood donors who had recovered from COVID-19 were contributed by a second Seattle source. Each collaborating institution followed its own protocols to collect whole blood in K2EDTA tubes. For TCRbeta analysis, collaborator samples were shipped as frozen whole blood, as isolated PBMCs, or as DNA extracted from either sample type. The chain is encoded by TRBV18 joined to TRBJ1-5; possibly the D gene is TRBD1, per 5 matching bases. Sequencing used peripheral blood. The clonotype was recovered from a woman aged 70 to 79 who had recovered from COVID-19. This receptor has the CDR3 CASSPSGGNQPQHF. The DNA is TGTGCCAGCTCACCGTCGGGGGGCAATCAGCCCCAGCATTTT.